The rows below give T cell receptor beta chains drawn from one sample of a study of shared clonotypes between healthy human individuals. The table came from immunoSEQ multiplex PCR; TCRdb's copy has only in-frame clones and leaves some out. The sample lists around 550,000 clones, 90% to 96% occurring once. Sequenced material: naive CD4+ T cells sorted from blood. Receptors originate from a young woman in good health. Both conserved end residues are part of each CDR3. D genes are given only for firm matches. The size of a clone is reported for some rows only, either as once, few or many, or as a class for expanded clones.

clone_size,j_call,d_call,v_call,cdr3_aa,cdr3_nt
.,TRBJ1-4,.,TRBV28,CASKRRGGITLEKLFF,TGTGCCAGCAAGAGGCGAGGAGGGATTACCCTTGAAAAACTGTTTTTT
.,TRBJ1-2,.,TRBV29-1,CSVDWTVYGYTF,TGCAGCGTTGACTGGACGGTCTATGGCTACACCTTC
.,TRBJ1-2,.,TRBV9,CASSVANSLRGYTF,TGTGCCAGCAGCGTAGCTAACAGCCTTCGTGGCTACACCTTC
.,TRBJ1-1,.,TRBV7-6,CASSFGQLNTEAFF,TGTGCCAGCAGCTTTGGACAACTGAACACTGAAGCTTTCTTT
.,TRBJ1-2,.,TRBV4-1,CASSQAGPRGYTF,TGCGCCAGCAGCCAGGCCGGCCCGAGGGGCTACACCTTC
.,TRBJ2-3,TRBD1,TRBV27,CASSLDRVATDTQYF,TGTGCCAGCAGTTTAGACAGGGTGGCCACAGATACGCAGTATTTT
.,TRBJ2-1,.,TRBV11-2,CASSLGTNPRYNEQFF,TGTGCCAGCAGCTTAGGTACGAACCCACGGTACAATGAGCAGTTCTTC
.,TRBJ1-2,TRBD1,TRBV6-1,CASTPGQAAYGYTF,TGTGCCAGCACCCCAGGACAGGCCGCCTATGGCTACACCTTC
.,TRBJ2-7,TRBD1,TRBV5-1,CASSFQGDEQYF,TGCGCCAGCAGCTTTCAGGGGGACGAGCAGTACTTC
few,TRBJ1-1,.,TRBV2,CASSGDTRRFSFF,TGTGCCAGCAGTGGGGACACGAGGAGATTTAGTTTCTTT
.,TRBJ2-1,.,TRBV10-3,CAISESRPKYNEQFF,TGTGCCATCAGTGAGTCCCGGCCAAAATACAATGAGCAGTTCTTC
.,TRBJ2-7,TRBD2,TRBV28,CASSSTYSGRYNEQYF,TGTGCCAGCAGCAGTACATATAGCGGGAGGTATAACGAGCAGTACTTC
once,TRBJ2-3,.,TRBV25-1,CASSELRGGLRGTDTQYF,TGTGCCAGCAGTGAATTAAGGGGGGGTCTCCGGGGCACAGATACGCAGTATTTT
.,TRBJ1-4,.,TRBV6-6,CASREGRETNEKLFF,TGTGCCAGCAGAGAGGGCAGGGAGACTAATGAAAAACTGTTTTTT
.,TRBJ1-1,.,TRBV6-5,CASKQGRPGNTEAFF,TGTGCCAGTAAACAAGGTCGCCCGGGGAACACTGAAGCTTTCTTT
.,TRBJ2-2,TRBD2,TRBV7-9,CASSAWTSGSEGGELFF,TGTGCCAGCAGCGCCTGGACTAGCGGGAGTGAGGGCGGGGAGCTGTTTTTT
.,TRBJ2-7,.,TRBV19,CASSIREFELEQYF,TGTGCCAGTAGTATACGGGAGTTCGAGCTCGAGCAGTACTTC